Below, 22 T cell receptor beta chains from the same sample are listed, as sequenced in a study of blood T cell repertoires in COVID-19. Method: immunoSEQ multiplex PCR; TCRdb's copy keeps in-frame clones and lacks some. The top ten hold 4% of the sample, which has approximately 240,000 clones, roughly 80% seen once. Sequences were obtained from peripheral blood. The source is a woman aged 40 to 50 with active or convalescent COVID-19.

The chain joins TRBV6-6 to TRBJ1-2, with D perhaps TRBD1 (5 bases). The germline gives CDR1 MNHNY, CDR2 SVGAGI (reference sequence). The CDR3 is 13 amino acids. V gave up 6 bases and J gave up 4 bases, with 12 bases separating them. The CDR3 region is CASSRGAGYGYTF. DNA of the CDR3: TGTGCCAGCAGCCGAGGGGCTGGCTATGGCTACACCTTC.

This clone has a single count. This chain connects TRBV7-2 to TRBJ2-7; 7 bases map to TRBD1. Germline assignment: CDR1 SGHTA and CDR2 FQGNSA. Trimming took 5 bases from V and 6 from J; bases not matched to a gene: 7. This CDR3 is built from 13 residues. The CDR3 sequence is CASSRRQGGEQYF. In nucleotides, the CDR3 is TGTGCCAGCAGCCGTAGACAGGGCGGCGAGCAGTACTTC.

The CDR3 here is CASSTWGLANDEQFF. Written as DNA, the CDR3 is TGTGCCAGCAGCACCTGGGGACTAGCTAACGATGAGCAGTTCTTC. The gene calls are TRBV7-2 and TRBJ2-1; 9 positions match TRBD2. The CDR3 spans 15 residues. Per germline, CDR1 SGHTA and CDR2 FQGNSA. Trimming removed 5 bases from V and 8 bases from J; junction bases left unmatched: 10.

The gene calls are TRBV9 and TRBJ2-1; TRBD2 matches at 8 bases. The CDR3 contains 17 residues. Germline V CDR1 and CDR2: SGDLS, YYNGEE. V lost 0 bases to trimming and J lost 0 bases; unmatched junction nucleotides: 5. CDR3 coding DNA: TGTGCCAGCAGCGTAGGAGGCGGGGGGAGCTCCTACAATGAGCAGTTCTTC. Its translation: CASSVGGGGSSYNEQFF. The whole variable domain, remainder taken from reference TRBV9 and TRBJ2-1, is DSGVTQTPKHLITATGQRVTLRCSPRSGDLSVYWYQQSLDQGLQFLIQYYNGEERAKGNILERFSAQQFPDLHSELNLSSLELGDSALYFCASSVGGGGSSYNEQFFGPGTRLTVL.

The chain has TRBV11-3 and TRBJ1-3; no clear D. The V end was cut by 1 base, the J end by 0 bases, with 10 bases between. This CDR3 is 16 amino acids long. CDR1 and CDR2 from the germline V gene are SGHNT and YENEEA. CDR3 DNA sequence: TGTGCCAGCAGCTTAGGTGGGCTGAGCTCTGGAAACACCATATATTTT. This encodes CASSLGGLSSGNTIYF.

The chain employs TRBV9 and TRBJ1-1; weak D call: TRBD1 (5 bases). The CDR3 sequence is 14 residues long. Trimming took 0 bases from V and 3 from J, leaving 9 bases between them. The germline gives CDR1 SGDLS, CDR2 YYNGEE. The CDR3 region is CASSVVDTYTEAFF. The CDR3 nucleotides are TGTGCCAGCAGCGTAGTGGACACCTACACTGAAGCTTTCTTT.

This clone was observed once. J is TRBJ2-3 and V is TRBV7-9, with 11 nucleotides matching TRBD1. Germline V gene sequence: CDR1 SEHNR, CDR2 FQNEAQ (reference sequence). This CDR3 spans 16 amino acids. V lost 1 base and J lost 4; bases outside the gene matches: 4. The CDR3 region is CASSLVGTGGADTQYF. The CDR3, as DNA: TGTGCCAGCAGCTTAGTAGGGACAGGGGGAGCAGATACGCAGTATTTT. The whole variable domain, filled in from reference TRBV7-9 and TRBJ2-3, reads DTGVSQNPRHKITKRGQNVTFRCDPISEHNRLYWYRQTLGQGPEFLTYFQNEAQLEKSRLLSDRFSAERPKGSFSTLEIQRTEQGDSAMYLCASSLVGTGGADTQYFGPGTRLTVL.

The chain carries TRBV7-9 and TRBJ1-1, with D unresolved. V gave up 1 base and J gave up 3 bases, with 9 bases separating them. This CDR3 is built from 14 residues. Germline V gives CDR1 SEHNR, CDR2 FQNEAQ (reference sequence). CDR3 sequence: CASSLVSRYTEAFF. CDR3 DNA: TGTGCCAGCAGCTTAGTTTCGAGATACACTGAAGCTTTCTTT.

This clone was seen more than once but under ten times. The chain recombines TRBV28 with TRBJ2-7; 8 nucleotides line up with TRBD1. With V trimmed by 3 bases and J by 3 bases, 1 base remained unmatched. Germline V gives CDR1 MDHEN, CDR2 SYDVKM. CDR3 length: 13 residues. The CDR3 bases are TGTGCCAGCAGTTTCGGACAGGGCTACGAGCAGTACGTC. It encodes CASSFGQGYEQYV.

V usage is TRBV6-5 and J usage is TRBJ2-5, with D perhaps TRBD2 (7 bases). Germline V CDR1 and CDR2: MNHEY, SVGAGI. The CDR3 is 15 amino acids. V was clipped by 2 bases and J by 1 base, with 11 bases between them. In DNA, the CDR3 is TGTGCCAGCAGTTACCGGGGGGCCGGCCAAGAGACCCAGTACTTC. Amino acid sequence: CASSYRGAGQETQYF.

The chain links TRBV6-1 to TRBJ1-4; 7 bases align to TRBD1. The CDR3 runs 15 residues. The germline V gene encodes CDR1 MNHNS and CDR2 SASEGT. V trimming: 3 bases; J trimming: 5 bases; junction bases outside the gene matches: 6. CDR3 amino acids: CASSDFSRGNEKLFF. The CDR3 DNA reads as TGTGCCAGCAGTGATTTTAGCAGGGGGAATGAAAAACTGTTTTTT.

The chain uses TRBV25-1 and TRBJ2-7; no firm D call. Trimming removed 3 bases at V and 3 bases at J, with 3 bases between. The CDR3 extends over 11 amino acids. Looked up from germline, CDR1 is MGHDK and CDR2 is SYGVNS. The CDR3 loop is CASSDLYEQYV. The CDR3 DNA reads TGTGCCAGCAGTGACCTCTACGAGCAGTACGTC.

This clone was detected a few times. The sample has other DNA sequences that encode this CDR3 too. The chain recombines TRBV3-1 (or the pseudogene TRBV3-2) with TRBJ1-5; 7 bases map to TRBD1. V lost 4 bases to trimming and J lost 2 bases; unmatched junction nucleotides: 2. Germline lookup yields CDR1 LGHDT and CDR2 YNNKEL (reference sequence). This CDR3 region has 14 residues. CDR3 in amino acids: CASSLTGGNQPQHF. The CDR3 nucleotides are TGTGCCAGCAGCCTCACAGGGGGCAATCAGCCCCAGCATTTT.

The rearrangement links TRBV19 to TRBJ1-6; D unresolved. Germline V lookup: CDR1 LNHDA, CDR2 SQIVND (reference sequence). V was trimmed by 5 bases and J by 7 bases, leaving 9 bases between them. This CDR3 is built from 13 residues. In DNA, the CDR3 is TGTGCCAGTAGTCCGGTCCCGAATTCACCCCTCCACTTT. Its translation: CASSPVPNSPLHF.

The rearrangement uses TRBV30 and TRBJ1-1; D uncertain. This CDR3 has 13 residues. CDR1 GTSNPN and CDR2 SVGIG come from the germline V gene (reference sequence). Trimming pared 6 bases from V and 1 base from J, leaving 12 bases between. The CDR3 DNA reads as TGTGCCTGCAAACAAACAGCGAACACTGAAGCTTTCTTT. Translating gives CACKQTANTEAFF.

This chain links TRBV5-4 with TRBJ2-1; the D gene is possibly TRBD2 (6 bases). The V gene's germline CDR1 is SGHNT and CDR2 YYREEE (reference sequence). The CDR3 sequence is 16 residues long. V was pared by 3 bases and J by 7 bases, with 20 bases between. CDR3 DNA: TGTGCCAGCAGCTCCCGGGCCGGGGGTCTAAAGAATGAGCAGTTCTTC. Translating gives CASSSRAGGLKNEQFF.

This clone was seen just once. The J gene is TRBJ2-2, the V gene TRBV19; TRBD2 is a possible D gene (6 bases). This CDR3 comprises 12 residues. Trimming took off 10 bases at V and 6 bases at J, with 12 bases between the two ends. Per the germline V gene, CDR1 is LNHDA and CDR2 is SQIVND (reference sequence). The CDR3 reads CATSARAGELFF. In DNA form, the CDR3 reads TGTGCCACTAGCGCCAGGGCCGGGGAGCTGTTTTTT.

CDR3 amino acids: CASSLQGAKGTEAFF. The CDR3 region has the DNA TGTGCCAGTAGTCTTCAGGGGGCGAAGGGTACTGAAGCTTTCTTT. The chain uses TRBV19 and TRBJ1-1; the match to TRBD1 covers 8 bases. The CDR3 runs to 15 residues. CDR1 and CDR2 from the germline V gene are LNHDA and SQIVND (reference sequence). V lost 5 bases to trimming and J lost 5 bases; unmatched junction nucleotides: 10.

This chain uses TRBV3-1 (or the pseudogene TRBV3-2) with TRBJ1-1; TRBD1 matches at 7 bases. The V segment lost 4 bases and the J segment 0 bases; nucleotides outside the gene matches: 5. From germline, CDR1 is LGHDT and CDR2 YNNKEL (reference sequence). The CDR3 length is 15 residues. The CDR3, as DNA: TGTGCCAGCAGCCTGGGGGGACAGTTGAACACTGAAGCTTTCTTT. Protein product: CASSLGGQLNTEAFF.

The V and J genes are TRBV6-5 and TRBJ1-5; 10 bases fit TRBD1. The V segment lost 11 bases and the J segment 4 bases; nucleotides outside the gene matches: 8. This CDR3 region has 14 residues. Germline loops: CDR1 MNHEY, CDR2 SVGAGI. CDR3 DNA: TGTGCCGGCCGCAGACAGGGGGCTAATCAGCCCCAGCATTTT. This encodes CAGRRQGANQPQHF.

This clone was seen more than once but under ten times. The chain recombines TRBV5-1 with TRBJ2-3; the D gene is possibly TRBD2 (6 bases). With 2 bases removed from V and 4 bases from J, the gap between germline ends came to 14 bases. The CDR3 runs to 15 residues. Per the germline V gene, CDR1 is SGHRS and CDR2 is YFSETQ. CDR3: CASSLRGIEADTQYF. The CDR3 DNA follows: TGCGCCAGCAGCTTACGGGGGATTGAGGCAGATACGCAGTATTTT.

This clone was found once. The chain carries TRBV30 and TRBJ1-3, with D perhaps TRBD1 (5 bases). Trimming pared 3 bases from V and 1 base from J, leaving 16 bases between. CDR3 length: 16 residues. Germline-derived CDR1 and CDR2 are GTSNPN and SVGIG (reference sequence). The CDR3 DNA reads TGTGCCTGGAGGGAACTAGCAGGGAAATCTGGAAACACCATATATTTT. This translates into CAWRELAGKSGNTIYF.